This T cell receptor (beta chain) was profiled in a study of cytomegalovirus exposure and HLA in healthy donors (dated by TCRdb to 2016 to 2017). Study-level background: An earlier analysis of some 550 of the donors reported more than 250 Gb of sequence data and around 110 million unique TCR beta sequences from around 200 million T cells. An early release that covered several hundred HLA-typed donors contained approximately 290 gigabases of sequencing data and around 80 million unique TCR sequences. The genetic ancestry cluster associated with self-reported Caucasian donors included approximately 85% of the roughly 400 genotyped donors. The study aimed to test whether cataloging public T cell receptors could reveal signatures of past pathogen exposure. The study used immunosequencing to profile the T cell repertoires of 666 subjects and linked those repertoires to cytomegalovirus serostatus. A separate validation cohort of roughly 130 different subjects was used in addition to the roughly 640-subject first cohort. To predict cytomegalovirus infection status, the study combined high-throughput TCR immunosequencing, statistical association of individual TCRs with disease status, and machine learning. In a later analysis, previously published TCR beta repertoires from 666 donors were re-analyzed and high-resolution HLA genotyping was added so that TCR occurrence patterns could be studied. In the later analysis, no new phenotypic data were used to find candidate immune exposures; instead, reliance was placed on TCR beta sequences and their occurrence across donors. In an earlier analysis of 500 to 650 of the donors, high-throughput TCR beta sequencing was used to judge whether each TCR beta V gene segment behaved as functional or pseudogenic. Donor age, sex, ethnicity and CMV serostatus were compiled alongside the repertoire data. Genome-wide SNP genotypes for about 65% of the roughly 700 donors were used in a later genetic analysis, which treated that subset as a discovery cohort. Every repertoire in the discovery cohort had been generated on one and the same sequencing platform. Both class I and class II loci were covered by HLA typing, at four-digit resolution. Typing coverage differed by locus: A, B, C, DRB1 and DQB1 were typed in about 620-640 donors, DQA1 in around 500, DPA1 in around 600, and DPB1 in around 440. Roughly 5 DR-DQ haplotypes were handled as single units for association and clustering, since linkage in the cohort was strong. Among around 400 genotyped donors of the cohort, an average of around 240,000 unique TCR beta nucleotide sequences were sequenced per donor, approximately 20% of them non-productive.

At the junction V is shortened by 5 bases and J by 3 bases, with 8 bases in between. Inclusive of the bounding cysteine and phenylalanine, the CDR3 is 12 residues long. Of all the DNA, just the CDR3 is kept, 36 bases in frame from base 1. Looking up the germline V gene yields CDR1 SNHLY and CDR2 FYNNEI. Libraries were constructed by the immunoSEQ multiplex PCR assay. For the multiplex PCR, a mixture combining 60 forward primers for TCR Vbeta segments and 13 reverse primers for TCR Jbeta segments was used. Amplification of the CDR3 region of rearranged TCR beta genes was performed with a multiplex PCR assay on genomic DNA. Amplified TCR beta libraries were sequenced as 87-base-pair reads on the Illumina HiSeq System. The paper's processing steps were these. A later analysis counted tens of millions of unique TCR beta chains across the 500 to 850 repertoires, and roughly 11 million of these chains were shared by at least two donors. Raw reads were error-corrected and collapsed into unique sequences by a nearest-neighbor algorithm in which closely related sequences were merged to remove PCR and sequencing errors. To assign V, D and J gene segments, CDR3 sequences were aligned to IMGT reference sequences. For a sequence to be retained, at least a six-nucleotide match to both a V gene segment and a J gene segment was required. Rearrangements were called productive when the CDR3 lacked stop codons and stayed in frame with V and J; all others were non-productive. CDR3 was defined by IMGT convention, running from the second conserved V-encoded cysteine to the conserved J-encoded phenylalanine. Sequences without an unambiguous match to a single V gene segment were excluded from the earlier analysis of 450 to 750 of the donors. An earlier analysis of 450 to 650 of the donors called V segments functional above 56.7% productive rearrangements and segregating when the between-donor standard deviation exceeded 5%. A statistical classification framework was built to diagnose cytomegalovirus status from the catalog of TCR beta chain sequences. V and J gene assignment, in a later analysis, came from comparing TCR nucleotide sequences with IMGT/GENE-DB human TR gene sequences. The TCRdist pipeline was used in a later analysis to assign CDR3 sequences and most-parsimonious VDJ recombination scenarios. In a later analysis, every TCR beta chain was defined by the combination of its CDR3 amino acid sequence and its V-gene family, and reads without a unique V-gene family were dropped. To address suspected cross-contamination and a sequencing artifact, a later analysis removed under 600 highly shared, low-generation-probability nucleotide sequences. For each public chain, a later analysis derived a clonal expansion index from normalized ranks of inferred template counts within each repertoire. Generation probabilities in a later analysis came from a VDJ recombination model fitted to out-of-frame rearrangements, and those results were checked against IGoR. Hypergeometric tests were used in a later analysis to score TCR-TCR, TCR-HLA and TCR-CMV co-occurrence, with a repertoire-size bias correction applied to the TCR pairs. In a later analysis, false discovery rates were estimated by permuting HLA or CMV assignments 20 times. In a later analysis, co-occurring TCRs were grouped with DBSCAN, and TCRdist sequence similarity was added when clustering was performed within HLA-allele-positive subsets. Repertoires with fewer than 30,000 or more than 120,000 public chains, plus five repertoires with anomalous nucleotide sharing, were excluded from co-occurrence clustering. In its TCRdb copy, this immuneACCESS table keeps in-frame sequences only and misses some clones. Where compared with another copy, unresolved V genes explain less than half of these, and the others have no known cause. Clonal size and the V and J genes are those of that table, whereas D and trimming came from the DNA. Here the sample has approximately 100,000 clones; roughly 86% occur a single time. The ten largest clones capture approximately 10% of the sample.

This clone was observed once. It has no known antigen specificity. It has no much larger one-base neighbor in the sample; base qualities were not kept. The cohort comprised 666 healthy bone marrow donors. Cohort members were all nominally healthy when sampled, although unrecorded immune exposures were likely present. The donor was CMV seropositive and belonged to the group of 250 to 350 seropositive cohort members. A peripheral blood sample was collected from each donor, and TCR beta sequencing was performed on peripheral blood mononuclear cells. Genomic DNA extraction from the blood cell samples was performed with the Qiagen DNeasy Blood Extraction Kit. Overall study outcomes, separate from this receptor: The earlier analysis of approximately 540 of the donors excluded 15 to 20 rarely observed V segments, including chromosome 9 orphons, because counts were too low. A few of the identified cytomegalovirus-associated TCR beta chains were confirmed in vitro to be specific for cytomegalovirus antigens. In an earlier analysis of fewer than 750 of the donors, most TCR beta V segments were observed in productive rearrangements about 87% or about 30% of the time, broadly matching IMGT annotations. The only immune exposure information available for the cohort was CMV serostatus. A total of 150 to 200 TCR beta chains were listed by the study as associated with cytomegalovirus. A later analysis found that HLA-associated TCR beta chains were more clonally expanded and had lower generation probabilities than equally common non-associated chains. A later analysis associated approximately 17,000 TCR beta sequences with specific HLA alleles at a false discovery rate of 0.05. A cluster of highly shared sequence variants was judged likely to be a technical artifact of the sequencing pipeline. According to the authors, the approach could potentially be generalized to other disease states and immunological phenotypes. Across donors, most TCR sequences were observed very rarely, whereas some public TCRs were present in many individuals. Roughly uniform sequencing depth across donors was assumed in presence/absence analyses, although this assumption may not hold. In this cohort, only TCR beta chains were sequenced, and detectable features were limited by the absence of alpha or paired-chain data. The classifier was reported to diagnose cytomegalovirus status with high specificity and sensitivity in both the original and validation cohorts. Linkage disequilibrium might explain the correlated functional status among segregating V segments, but an unknown experimental factor could not be ruled out. Compared with the approximately 700-donor mean, donors in an Asian-associated ancestry cluster had fewer N-insertions in productive TCRs, according to a later genetic analysis. Some IMGT-functional V segments, including TRBV6-2 and TRBV6-3, could not be told apart with the 87-base-pair reads, so those segments were excluded. In a later genetic analysis, a missense DCLRE1C variant was associated with V-gene and J-gene trimming of TCR beta chains, and the association was replicated in an independent cohort. A later analysis found that most CMV-associated TCR beta chains appeared HLA-restricted, with HLA associations seemingly driven largely by CMV exposure. Assigning TCR associations to individual alleles was difficult when HLA alleles, especially DR and DQ, strongly co-occurred. According to a later analysis, parvovirus B19, influenza, CMV and Epstein-Barr virus appeared linked to several top co-occurrence clusters. Because some donors lacked HLA typing at each locus, the association tests relied only on the typed subset. A later analysis found that TCR association rates varied across HLA loci, with DRB1 alleles showing the most associated TCRs and HLA-C alleles the fewest. A further reported finding was that TCR beta sequences accurately predicted the HLA-A and HLA-B alleles for most subjects in the first cohort.

Sequencing was done on a sample of PBMCs. The rearrangement joined TRBV2 to TRBJ2-7; matching of 6 bases hints at TRBD2 as the D gene. This TCR derives from a man under 40 in good health and CMV-seropositive. CDR3 loop: CASSPTSYEQYF. The nucleotides read TGTGCCAGCAGTCCGACTAGCTACGAGCAGTACTTC.